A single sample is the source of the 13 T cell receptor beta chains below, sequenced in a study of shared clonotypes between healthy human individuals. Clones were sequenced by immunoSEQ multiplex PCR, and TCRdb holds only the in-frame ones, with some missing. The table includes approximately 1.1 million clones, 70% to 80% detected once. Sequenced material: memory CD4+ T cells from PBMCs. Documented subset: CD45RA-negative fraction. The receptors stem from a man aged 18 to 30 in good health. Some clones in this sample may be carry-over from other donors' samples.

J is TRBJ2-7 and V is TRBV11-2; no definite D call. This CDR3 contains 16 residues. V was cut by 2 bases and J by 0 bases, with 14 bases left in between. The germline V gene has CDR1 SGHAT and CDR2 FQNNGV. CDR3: CASSLIGRLSSYEQYF. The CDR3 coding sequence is TGTGCCAGCAGCTTAATAGGTCGGCTCAGCTCCTACGAGCAGTACTTC.

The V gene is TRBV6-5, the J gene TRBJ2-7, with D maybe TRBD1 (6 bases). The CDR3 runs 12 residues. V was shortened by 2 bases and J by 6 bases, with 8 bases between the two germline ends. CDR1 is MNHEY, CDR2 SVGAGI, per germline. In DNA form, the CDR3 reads TGTGCCAGCAGTTACACAGGGACCGAGCAGTACTTC. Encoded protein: CASSYTGTEQYF.

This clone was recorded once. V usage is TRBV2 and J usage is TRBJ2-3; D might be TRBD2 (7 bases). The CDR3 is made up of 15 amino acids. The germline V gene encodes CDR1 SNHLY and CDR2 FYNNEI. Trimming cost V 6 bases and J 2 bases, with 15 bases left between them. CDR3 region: CASRKQGGITDTQYF. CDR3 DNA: TGTGCCAGCAGAAAACAGGGAGGGATCACAGATACGCAGTATTTT.

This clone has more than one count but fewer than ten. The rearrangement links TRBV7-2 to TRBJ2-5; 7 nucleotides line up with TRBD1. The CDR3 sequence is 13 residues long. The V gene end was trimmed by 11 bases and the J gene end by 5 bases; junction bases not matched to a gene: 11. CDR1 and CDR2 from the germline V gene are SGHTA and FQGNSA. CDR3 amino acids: CAGSRQGGETQYF. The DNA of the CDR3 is TGTGCCGGGTCCCGACAGGGCGGGGAGACCCAGTACTTC.

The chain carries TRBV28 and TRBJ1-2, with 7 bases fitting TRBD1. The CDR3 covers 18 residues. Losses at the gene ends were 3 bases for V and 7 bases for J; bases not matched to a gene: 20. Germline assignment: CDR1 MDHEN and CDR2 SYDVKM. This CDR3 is CASSFAGLPGGGEVGYTF. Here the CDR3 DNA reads TGTGCCAGCAGTTTCGCTGGGCTCCCAGGGGGGGGAGAGGTTGGCTACACCTTC.

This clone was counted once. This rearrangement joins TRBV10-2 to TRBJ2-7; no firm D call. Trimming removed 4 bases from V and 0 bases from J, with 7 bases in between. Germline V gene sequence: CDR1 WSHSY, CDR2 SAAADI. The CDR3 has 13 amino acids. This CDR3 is CASSGAPSYEQYF. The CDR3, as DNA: TGCGCCAGCAGTGGGGCTCCCTCCTACGAGCAGTACTTC.

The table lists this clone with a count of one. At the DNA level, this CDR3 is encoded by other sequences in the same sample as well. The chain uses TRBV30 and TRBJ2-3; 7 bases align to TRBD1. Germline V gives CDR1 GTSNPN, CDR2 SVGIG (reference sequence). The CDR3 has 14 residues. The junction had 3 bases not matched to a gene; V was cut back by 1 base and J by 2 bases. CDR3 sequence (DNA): TGTGCCTGGAGTGGGGGACAGTCCACAGATACGCAGTATTTT. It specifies CAWSGGQSTDTQYF.

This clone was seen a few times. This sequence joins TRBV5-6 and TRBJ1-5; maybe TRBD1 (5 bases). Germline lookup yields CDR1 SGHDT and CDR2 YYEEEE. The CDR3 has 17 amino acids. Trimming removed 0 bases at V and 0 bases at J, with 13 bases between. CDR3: CASSLAGPAYSNQPQHF. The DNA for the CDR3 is TGTGCCAGCAGCTTGGCGGGGCCCGCCTATAGCAATCAGCCCCAGCATTTT. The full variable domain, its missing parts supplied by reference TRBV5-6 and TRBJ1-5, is DAGVTQSPTHLIKTRGQQVTLRCSPKSGHDTVSWYQQALGQGPQFIFQYYEEEERQRGNFPDRFSGHQFPNYSSELNVNALLLGDSALYLCASSLAGPAYSNQPQHFGDGTRLSIL.

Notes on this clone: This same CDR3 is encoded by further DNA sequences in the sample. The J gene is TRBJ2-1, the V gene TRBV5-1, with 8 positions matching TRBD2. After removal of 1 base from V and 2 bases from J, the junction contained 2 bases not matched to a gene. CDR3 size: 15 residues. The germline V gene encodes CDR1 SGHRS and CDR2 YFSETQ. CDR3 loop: CASSLTSGPYNEQFF. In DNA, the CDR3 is TGCGCCAGCAGCTTGACTAGCGGTCCCTACAATGAGCAGTTCTTC.

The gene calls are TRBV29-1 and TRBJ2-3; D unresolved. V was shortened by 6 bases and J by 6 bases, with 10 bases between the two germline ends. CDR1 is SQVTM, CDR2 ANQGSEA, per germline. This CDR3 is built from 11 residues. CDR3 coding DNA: TGCAGCGTCGTTAAAGGTGATACGCAGTATTTT. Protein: CSVVKGDTQYF.

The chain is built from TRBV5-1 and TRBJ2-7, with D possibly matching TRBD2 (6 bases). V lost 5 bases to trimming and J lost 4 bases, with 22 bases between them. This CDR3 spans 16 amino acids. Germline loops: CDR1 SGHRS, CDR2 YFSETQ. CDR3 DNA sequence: TGCGCCAGCAGTCCTGGTTGGGGTAGCGGAGGGTACGAGCAGTACTTC. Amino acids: CASSPGWGSGGYEQYF. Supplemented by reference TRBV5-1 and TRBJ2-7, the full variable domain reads KAGVTQTPRYLIKTRGQQVTLSCSPISGHRSVSWYQQTPGQGLQFLFEYFSETQRNKGNFPGRFSGRQFSNSRSEMNVSTLELGDSALYLCASSPGWGSGGYEQYFGPGTRLTVT.

The CDR3 sequence is CASSQDRLKEGNQPQHF. Written as DNA, the CDR3 is TGTGCCAGCAGCCAAGATAGGCTTAAGGAGGGGAATCAGCCCCAGCATTTT. The chain carries TRBV14 and TRBJ1-5; maybe TRBD1 (5 bases). The ends were cut back, 0 bases at V and 4 bases at J, with 16 bases in the middle. The CDR3 is made up of 17 amino acids. The germline CDR1 and CDR2 sequences are SGHDN and FVKESK.

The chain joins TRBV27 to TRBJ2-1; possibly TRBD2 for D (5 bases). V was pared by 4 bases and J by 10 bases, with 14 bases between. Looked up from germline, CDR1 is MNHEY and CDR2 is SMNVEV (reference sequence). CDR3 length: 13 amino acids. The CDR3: CASSWVAEGEQFF. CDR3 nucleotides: TGTGCCAGCAGTTGGGTAGCCGAGGGAGAGCAGTTCTTC.